This passage covers 19 T cell receptor beta chains from one sample sequenced in a study of blood T cell repertoires in COVID-19. Assay: immunoSEQ multiplex PCR; the TCRdb copy retains only in-frame clones and omits some. This table has approximately 89,000 clones, around four fifths appearing once. The sample taken for sequencing was peripheral blood. The receptors stem from a woman in her 70s with active or convalescent COVID-19.

The rearrangement uses TRBV19 and TRBJ2-3; TRBD2 aligns across 8 bases. Losses at the gene ends were 7 bases for V and 3 bases for J; bases not matched to a gene: 9. Germline CDR1 and CDR2: LNHDA and SQIVND (reference sequence). This CDR3 spans 15 amino acids. DNA of the CDR3: TGTGCCAGTACCCCGCGGGGGGTCGGGACAGATACGCAGTATTTT. Amino acids: CASTPRGVGTDTQYF.

This clone was seen once. The genes are TRBV6-5 and TRBJ1-2; D is unresolved. V was pared by 2 bases and J by 2 bases, with 15 bases between. Per germline, CDR1 MNHEY and CDR2 SVGAGI. CDR3 length: 16 amino acids. CDR3 sequence: CASSYLRGTLNYGYTF. CDR3 in DNA: TGTGCCAGCAGTTACCTTCGCGGAACGCTAAACTATGGCTACACCTTC.

The V call is TRBV28, the J call TRBJ1-4, with a tentative D call TRBD1 (6 bases). With 6 bases removed from V and 3 bases from J, the gap between germline ends came to 14 bases. Germline values: CDR1 MDHEN, CDR2 SYDVKM. CDR3 length: 15 amino acids. The chain's CDR3 is CASRPNRVSNEKLFF. The DNA of the CDR3 is TGTGCCAGCAGACCCAACAGGGTTTCTAATGAAAAACTGTTTTTT.

This chain connects TRBV7-2 to TRBJ2-5; possibly TRBD1 for D (6 bases). The CDR3 totals 15 residues. The germline gives CDR1 SGHTA, CDR2 FQGNSA. Deletions cut 3 bases from V and 5 bases from J, with 16 bases between. CDR3 bases: TGTGCCAGCAGCTTTGGACGTGGGGGCTCGGAGACCCAGTACTTC. Amino acids: CASSFGRGGSETQYF.

The CDR3: CASSRGNTMNTEAFF. The CDR3 region has the DNA TGTGCCAGCTCAAGGGGGAATACCATGAACACTGAAGCTTTCTTT. The gene calls are TRBV18 and TRBJ1-1; tentatively, D is TRBD1 (6 bases). Germline assignment: CDR1 KGHSH and CDR2 LQKENI. This CDR3 is built from 15 residues. The V end was cut by 5 bases, the J end by 0 bases, with 13 bases between.

This clone turned up a few times. The chain has TRBV28 and TRBJ1-2; 10 bases are shared with TRBD1. This CDR3 has 15 residues. Per germline, CDR1 MDHEN and CDR2 SYDVKM. Trimming removed 10 bases from V and 0 bases from J; junction bases left unmatched: 8. This chain's CDR3 is CAIGLGTGANYGYTF. CDR3 nucleotide sequence: TGTGCCATCGGGCTAGGGACAGGGGCTAACTATGGCTACACCTTC.

This clone has only one observation. The chain carries TRBV5-6 and TRBJ2-3, with D possibly being TRBD2 (5 bases). This CDR3 is built from 16 residues. The germline V gene encodes CDR1 SGHDT and CDR2 YYEEEE. V lost 1 base to trimming and J lost 0 bases, with 12 bases between them. The DNA for the CDR3 is TGTGCCAGCAGCTTGATAGCGACTACTAGCACAGATACGCAGTATTTT. Its protein product is CASSLIATTSTDTQYF.

This clone was detected once. V usage is TRBV9 and J usage is TRBJ2-1; D is perhaps TRBD2 (5 bases). The CDR3 loop spans 14 amino acids. Trimming shortened V by 4 bases and J by 8 bases, and 16 bases separated the two germline ends. Germline V gene sequence: CDR1 SGDLS, CDR2 YYNGEE. CDR3 loop: CASSPGVEAYEQFF. For the CDR3, the DNA is TGTGCCAGCAGCCCCGGGGTGGAGGCCTATGAGCAGTTCTTC.

V and J are TRBV9 and TRBJ2-1; 7 nucleotides match TRBD2. The trim removed 4 bases at V and 4 bases at J, leaving 5 bases unmatched. The germline gives CDR1 SGDLS, CDR2 YYNGEE. The CDR3 consists of 14 residues. CDR3 region: CASSRASGYNEQFF. The CDR3 DNA sequence: TGTGCCAGCAGCCGGGCTAGCGGATACAATGAGCAGTTCTTC.

The chain employs TRBV18 and TRBJ1-1, with TRBD1 matching 8 bases. The CDR3 is 15 amino acids. The J segment lost 0 bases and the V segment lost 4 bases, leaving 4 bases of the junction unmatched. Germline V gene sequence: CDR1 KGHSH, CDR2 LQKENI. Here the CDR3 DNA reads TGTGCCAGCTCACTGGGACAGGCCATGAACACTGAAGCTTTCTTT. The encoded protein is CASSLGQAMNTEAFF.

This chain connects TRBV2 to TRBJ1-6; TRBD1 might be the D (6 bases). Germline V lookup: CDR1 SNHLY, CDR2 FYNNEI. V gave up 3 bases and J gave up 7 bases, with 7 bases separating them. There are 13 residues in the CDR3. The CDR3 DNA reads TGTGCCAGCAGTGACAGGGGCAATTCACCCCTCCACTTT. As protein: CASSDRGNSPLHF.

The chain links TRBV18 to TRBJ1-2, with a weak D call TRBD1 (6 bases). The V end lost 1 base, the J end lost 5 bases, and 17 bases lay between the germline ends. This CDR3 has 16 residues. Germline CDR1 is KGHSH and CDR2 is LQKENI. CDR3 loop: CASSPLGDIWGYGYTF. The CDR3 nucleotides are TGTGCCAGCTCACCACTAGGGGACATCTGGGGGTATGGCTACACCTTC.

The chain combines TRBV5-1 with TRBJ2-3; 9 positions agree with TRBD2. The CDR3 extends over 18 amino acids. Trimming at V came to 4 bases and at J to 0 bases, leaving 12 bases not matched to a gene. The germline gives CDR1 SGHRS, CDR2 YFSETQ. Here the CDR3 DNA reads TGCGCCAGCAGCCCGACTGGCGGGGGGGAATATAGCACAGATACGCAGTATTTT. Protein: CASSPTGGGEYSTDTQYF.

This clone was seen more than once but under ten times. J is TRBJ1-1 and V is TRBV5-1, with 7 bases aligning to TRBD1. With V trimmed by 4 bases and J by 4 bases, 7 bases remained unmatched. Germline values: CDR1 SGHRS, CDR2 YFSETQ. The length of the CDR3 is 14 residues. This CDR3 reads CASSGDSYLTEAFF. CDR3 in DNA: TGCGCCAGCAGCGGGGACAGCTATCTCACTGAAGCTTTCTTT.

The J gene is TRBJ2-5, the V gene TRBV5-4; D is undetermined. Trimming stripped 3 bases from V and 5 bases from J, with 14 bases between. The CDR3 runs to 14 residues. Per germline, CDR1 SGHNT and CDR2 YYREEE (reference sequence). CDR3 bases: TGTGCCAGCAGCTCGGTCGCACCCGGGGAGACCCAGTACTTC. Its translation: CASSSVAPGETQYF.

The chain combines TRBV25-1 with TRBJ1-5, with D tentatively TRBD1 (5 bases). Per germline, CDR1 MGHDK and CDR2 SYGVNS. V shed 8 bases and J shed 5 bases, with 13 bases lying between them. This CDR3 contains 13 residues. The DNA of the CDR3 is TGTGCCAGCGTCGGGGGGAGTGATCAGCCCCAGCATTTT. Translation gives CASVGGSDQPQHF.

The chain couples TRBV7-9 to TRBJ2-3, with 9 bases fitting TRBD2. V lost 5 bases, J lost 1 base, and 4 bases stayed unmatched. Germline V lookup: CDR1 SEHNR, CDR2 FQNEAQ (reference sequence). This CDR3 region has 15 residues. The CDR3 reads CASSVSSGGTDTQYF. Here the CDR3 DNA reads TGTGCCAGCAGCGTATCTAGCGGGGGCACAGATACGCAGTATTTT.

CDR3 bases: TGTGCCAGCAGCCCAGCGTTCTCGGGGGAGACCCAGTACTTC. The encoded protein is CASSPAFSGETQYF. The rearrangement links TRBV11-2 to TRBJ2-5; perhaps TRBD2 as D (5 bases). This CDR3 region has 14 residues. V lost 5 bases and J lost 5, with 15 bases in between. CDR1 and CDR2 from the germline V gene are SGHAT and FQNNGV.

The rearrangement links TRBV12-3 or TRBV12-4 to TRBJ1-2; 9 bases are shared with TRBD1. V shed 6 bases, J shed 13 bases, and the junction held 12 bases outside the gene matches. The CDR3 totals 13 residues. CDR3 nucleotide sequence: TGTGCCAGCAGACCTACGGACAGGGGACCCCTCACCTTC. Amino acids: CASRPTDRGPLTF.